This TCR beta chain appears in the sequencing data of a study of blood T cell repertoires in COVID-19. This clone appeared a single time. The method was immunoSEQ multiplex PCR; TCRdb's version includes in-frame clones alone and lacks a portion of them. Altogether roughly 250,000 clones are present, about 91% being singletons, with the ten largest covering 0.95% to 1.5%. Sample: PBMCs or T cells enriched from blood (not recorded which). The receptor's source is a woman in her thirties or forties with acute COVID-19.

CDR3 in DNA: TGCGCCAGCAGCTTCAGGGACGAGCAGTACTTC. Protein sequence: CASSFRDEQYF. This chain connects TRBV5-1 to TRBJ2-7; D might be TRBD1 (5 bases). V was cut by 2 bases and J by 5 bases, with 5 bases left in between. This CDR3 is built from 11 residues. The germline V gene encodes CDR1 SGHRS and CDR2 YFSETQ.